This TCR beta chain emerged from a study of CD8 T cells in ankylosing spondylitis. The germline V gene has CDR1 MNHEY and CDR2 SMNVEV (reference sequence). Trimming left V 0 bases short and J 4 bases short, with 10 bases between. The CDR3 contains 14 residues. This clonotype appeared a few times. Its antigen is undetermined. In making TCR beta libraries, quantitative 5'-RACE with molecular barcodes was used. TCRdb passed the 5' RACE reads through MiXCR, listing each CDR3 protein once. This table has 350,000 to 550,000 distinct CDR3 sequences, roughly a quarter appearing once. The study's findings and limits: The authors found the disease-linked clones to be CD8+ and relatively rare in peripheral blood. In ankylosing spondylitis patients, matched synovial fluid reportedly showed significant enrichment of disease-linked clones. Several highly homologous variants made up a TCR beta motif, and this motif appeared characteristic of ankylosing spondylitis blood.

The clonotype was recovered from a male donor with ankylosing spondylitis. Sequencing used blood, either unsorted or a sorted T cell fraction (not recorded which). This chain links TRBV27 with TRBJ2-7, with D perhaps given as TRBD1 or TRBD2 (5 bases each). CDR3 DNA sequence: TGTGCCAGCAGTTTATCGGGGGTACATTACGAGCAGTACTTC. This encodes CASSLSGVHYEQYF.